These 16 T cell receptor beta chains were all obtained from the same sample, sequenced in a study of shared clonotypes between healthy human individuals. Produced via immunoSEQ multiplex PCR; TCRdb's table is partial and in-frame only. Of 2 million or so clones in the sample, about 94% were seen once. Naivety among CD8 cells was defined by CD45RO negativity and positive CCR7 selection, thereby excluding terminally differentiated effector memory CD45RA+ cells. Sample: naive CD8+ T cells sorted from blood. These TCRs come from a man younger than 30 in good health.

CDR3 region: CASSLGLAGAHEQYF. DNA of the CDR3: TGCGCCAGCAGCTTGGGCCTAGCGGGAGCCCACGAGCAGTACTTC. This chain links TRBV5-1 with TRBJ2-7, with 10 bases matching TRBD2. The germline V gene encodes CDR1 SGHRS and CDR2 YFSETQ. This CDR3 has 15 amino acids. V was clipped by 0 bases and J by 5 bases; unmatched bases: 5.

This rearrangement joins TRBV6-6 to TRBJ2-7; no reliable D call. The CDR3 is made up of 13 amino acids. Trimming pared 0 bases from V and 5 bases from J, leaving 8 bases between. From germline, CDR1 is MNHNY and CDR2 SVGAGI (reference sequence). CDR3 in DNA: TGTGCCAGCAGTTACTCGGTACACAACGAGCAGTACTTC. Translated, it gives CASSYSVHNEQYF.

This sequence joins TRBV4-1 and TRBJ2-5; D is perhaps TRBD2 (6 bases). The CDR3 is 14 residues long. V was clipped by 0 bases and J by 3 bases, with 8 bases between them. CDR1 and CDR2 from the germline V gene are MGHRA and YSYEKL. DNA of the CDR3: TGCGCCAGCAGCCAAGAGTGGGAGGAAGAGACCCAGTACTTC. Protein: CASSQEWEEETQYF.

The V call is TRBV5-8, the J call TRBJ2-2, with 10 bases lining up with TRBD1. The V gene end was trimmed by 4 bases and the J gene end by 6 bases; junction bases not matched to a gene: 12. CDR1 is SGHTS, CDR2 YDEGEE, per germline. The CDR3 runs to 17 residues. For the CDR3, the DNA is TGTGCCAGCAGCAATCCGGGACAGGGGTTAATGGCCGGGGAGCTGTTTTTT. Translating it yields CASSNPGQGLMAGELFF.

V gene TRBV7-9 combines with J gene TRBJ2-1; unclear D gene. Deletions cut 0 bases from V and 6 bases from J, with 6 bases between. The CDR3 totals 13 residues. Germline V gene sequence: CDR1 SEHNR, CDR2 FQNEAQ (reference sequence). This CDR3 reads CASSLAAANEQFF. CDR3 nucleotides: TGTGCCAGCAGCTTAGCGGCGGCCAATGAGCAGTTCTTC. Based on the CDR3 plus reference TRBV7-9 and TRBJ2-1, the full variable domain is DTGVSQNPRHKITKRGQNVTFRCDPISEHNRLYWYRQTLGQGPEFLTYFQNEAQLEKSRLLSDRFSAERPKGSFSTLEIQRTEQGDSAMYLCASSLAAANEQFFGPGTRLTVL.

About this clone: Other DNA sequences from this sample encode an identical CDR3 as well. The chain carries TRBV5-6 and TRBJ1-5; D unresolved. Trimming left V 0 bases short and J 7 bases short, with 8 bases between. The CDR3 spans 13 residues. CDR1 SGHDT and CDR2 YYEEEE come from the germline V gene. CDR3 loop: CASSLGGGQPQHF. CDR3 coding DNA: TGTGCCAGCAGCTTGGGGGGAGGCCAGCCCCAGCATTTT.

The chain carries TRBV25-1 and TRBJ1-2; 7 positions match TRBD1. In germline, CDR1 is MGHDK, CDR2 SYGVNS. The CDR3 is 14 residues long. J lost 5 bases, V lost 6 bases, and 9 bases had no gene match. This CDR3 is CASSQSETGYGYTF. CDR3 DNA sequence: TGTGCCAGCAGCCAGTCCGAGACAGGGTATGGCTACACCTTC.

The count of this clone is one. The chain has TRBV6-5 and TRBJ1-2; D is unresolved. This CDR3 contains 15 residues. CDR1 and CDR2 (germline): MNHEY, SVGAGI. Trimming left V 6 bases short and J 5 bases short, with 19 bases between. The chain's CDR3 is CASRTAGVEWYGYTF. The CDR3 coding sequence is TGTGCCAGCAGGACTGCCGGGGTGGAATGGTATGGCTACACCTTC.

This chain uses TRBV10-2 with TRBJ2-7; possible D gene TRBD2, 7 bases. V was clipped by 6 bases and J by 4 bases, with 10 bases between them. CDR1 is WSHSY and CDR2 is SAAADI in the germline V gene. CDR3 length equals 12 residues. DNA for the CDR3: TGCGCCAGCAGGGGAGGGGGATACGAGCAGTACTTC. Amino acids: CASRGGGYEQYF.

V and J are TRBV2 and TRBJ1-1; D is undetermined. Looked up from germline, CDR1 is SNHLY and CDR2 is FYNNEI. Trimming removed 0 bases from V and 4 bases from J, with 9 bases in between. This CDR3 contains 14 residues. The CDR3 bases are TGTGCCAGCAGTGAAGCGCTGGGTTCCACTGAAGCTTTCTTT. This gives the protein CASSEALGSTEAFF.

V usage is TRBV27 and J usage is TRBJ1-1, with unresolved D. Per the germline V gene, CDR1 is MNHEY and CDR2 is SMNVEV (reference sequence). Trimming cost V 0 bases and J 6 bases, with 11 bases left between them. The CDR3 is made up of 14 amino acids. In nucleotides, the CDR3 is TGTGCCAGCAGTTTATCCGCGAGCGGGGCTGAAGCTTTCTTT. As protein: CASSLSASGAEAFF.

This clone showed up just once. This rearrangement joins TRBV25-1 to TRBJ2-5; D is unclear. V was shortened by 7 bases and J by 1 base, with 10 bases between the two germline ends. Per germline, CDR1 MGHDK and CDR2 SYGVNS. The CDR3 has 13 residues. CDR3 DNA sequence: TGTGCCAGCATCGACACCTTCCAAGAGACCCAGTACTTC. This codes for CASIDTFQETQYF.

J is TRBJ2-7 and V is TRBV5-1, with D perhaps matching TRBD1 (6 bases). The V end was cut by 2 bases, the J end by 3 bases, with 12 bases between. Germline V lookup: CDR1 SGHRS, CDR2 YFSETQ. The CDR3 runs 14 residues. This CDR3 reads CASSFYGRGYEQYF. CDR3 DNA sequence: TGCGCCAGCAGCTTCTACGGCAGGGGCTACGAGCAGTACTTC.

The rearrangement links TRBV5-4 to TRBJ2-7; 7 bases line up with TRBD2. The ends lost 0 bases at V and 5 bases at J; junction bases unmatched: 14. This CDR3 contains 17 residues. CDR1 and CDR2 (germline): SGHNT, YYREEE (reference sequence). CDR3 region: CASSLEWAGAIGDEQYF. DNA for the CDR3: TGTGCCAGCAGCTTGGAATGGGCGGGAGCAATTGGGGACGAGCAGTACTTC.

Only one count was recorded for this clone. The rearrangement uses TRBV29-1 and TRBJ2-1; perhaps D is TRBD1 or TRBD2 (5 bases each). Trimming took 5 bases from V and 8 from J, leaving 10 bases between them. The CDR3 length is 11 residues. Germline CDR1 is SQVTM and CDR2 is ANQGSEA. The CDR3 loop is CSVRGAHEQFF. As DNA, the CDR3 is TGCAGCGTTAGAGGGGCCCATGAGCAGTTCTTC.

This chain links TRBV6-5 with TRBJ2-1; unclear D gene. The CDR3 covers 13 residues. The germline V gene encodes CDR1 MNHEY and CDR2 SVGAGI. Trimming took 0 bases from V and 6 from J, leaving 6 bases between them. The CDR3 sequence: CASSYSNSNEQFF. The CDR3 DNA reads TGTGCCAGCAGTTACTCTAATAGCAATGAGCAGTTCTTC.